Listed here are 23 T cell receptor beta chains from one sample, sequenced in a study of early T cells in non-severe SARS-CoV-2 infection. TCRdb passed the 5' RACE reads through MiXCR, listing each CDR3 protein once. Among about 19,000 distinct CDR3 sequences listed, over 4% were seen once. Specimen: whole blood. These receptors originate from an adult who was a healthcare worker with PCR-confirmed SARS-CoV-2 infection or an uninfected control (not recorded which).

This clonotype is termed medium-sized. This chain joins TRBV29-1 and TRBJ1-2; a weak D match, TRBD1 (6 bases). Germline V gene lookup returns CDR1 SQVTM and CDR2 ANQGSEA. This CDR3 has 14 amino acids. V lost 4 bases to trimming and J lost 1 base, with 13 bases between them. CDR3 nucleotide sequence: TGCAGCGTTGGGAACAGGGACATTAACTATGGCTACACCTTC. It is translated as CSVGNRDINYGYTF. Using reference TRBV29-1 and TRBJ1-2 for the parts outside the CDR3, the full variable domain is SAVISQKPSRDICQRGTSLTIQCQVDSQVTMMFWYRQQPGQSLTLIATANQGSEATYESGFVIDKFPISRPNLTFSTLTVSNMSPEDSSIYLCSVGNRDINYGYTFGSGTRLTVV.

This clonotype was found a few times. V and J are TRBV12-3 or TRBV12-4 and TRBJ2-1; the match to TRBD2 covers 10 bases. The CDR3 is 15 residues long. Trimming took 6 bases from V and 3 from J; bases not matched to a gene: 5. DNA of the CDR3: TGTGCCAGCAGAAAACCTAGCGGGGGCTACAATGAGCAGTTCTTC. Translating it yields CASRKPSGGYNEQFF.

This clonotype is judged medium-sized. The rearrangement joins TRBV6-2 or TRBV6-3 to TRBJ1-1, with D perhaps TRBD1 (5 bases). V was trimmed by 6 bases and J by 1 base, leaving 12 bases between them. This CDR3 is 14 amino acids long. Germline CDR1 is MNHEY and CDR2 is SVGEGT. CDR3 in amino acids: CASSPGQRNTEAFF. CDR3 bases: TGTGCCAGCAGCCCCGGACAACGGAACACTGAAGCTTTCTTT.

This clonotype was found many times. The chain uses TRBV18 and TRBJ2-1; 8 nucleotides align to TRBD2. Germline V lookup: CDR1 KGHSH, CDR2 LQKENI. The CDR3 contains 16 residues. V lost 3 bases to trimming and J lost 0 bases; unmatched junction nucleotides: 4. CDR3 bases: TGTGCCAGCTCACCTTTAGCGGGGAGCTCCTACAATGAGCAGTTCTTC. Amino acid sequence: CASSPLAGSSYNEQFF.

This clonotype showed up just a few times. This chain joins TRBV6-1 and TRBJ2-7; D is possibly TRBD2 (7 bases). CDR1 is MNHNS, CDR2 SASEGT, per germline. V gave up 7 bases and J gave up 3 bases, with 16 bases separating them. This CDR3 comprises 14 residues. CDR3 residues: CASKAPGGHYEQYF. DNA for the CDR3: TGTGCCAGCAAGGCCCCCGGGGGGCACTACGAGCAGTACTTC.

This clonotype showed up many times. CDR3 in DNA: TGCAGTGCTAGAGGCAGGGGACTCTATGGCTACACCTTC. As protein: CSARGRGLYGYTF. V gene TRBV20-1 combines with J gene TRBJ1-2; TRBD1 might be the D (6 bases). V gave up 1 base and J gave up 4 bases, with 10 bases separating them. Germline CDR1 reads DFQATT; CDR2 reads SNEGSKA (reference sequence). This CDR3 region has 13 residues.

This clonotype has at least ten counts. V usage is TRBV20-1 and J usage is TRBJ1-2; TRBD1 aligns across 7 bases. Unmatched junction bases numbered 8, after V lost 5 bases and J lost 5 bases. The CDR3 contains 13 residues. Germline values: CDR1 DFQATT, CDR2 SNEGSKA (reference sequence). In DNA form, the CDR3 reads TGCAGTGCTTACACAGGGGAAGGATATGGCTACACCTTC. Translated, it gives CSAYTGEGYGYTF.

This clonotype was detected ten times or more. The gene calls are TRBV2 and TRBJ2-3; 9 bases fit TRBD2. The CDR3 is made up of 16 amino acids. In germline, CDR1 is SNHLY, CDR2 FYNNEI. Losses at the gene ends were 6 bases for V and 3 bases for J; bases not matched to a gene: 10. CDR3 sequence reads: CASRADSGGRTDTQYF. The DNA for the CDR3 is TGTGCCAGCAGAGCCGATAGCGGGGGCAGGACAGATACGCAGTATTTT.

This clonotype was picked up many times. The chain recombines TRBV7-9 with TRBJ1-1; D is unresolved. The V gene's germline CDR1 is SEHNR and CDR2 FQNEAQ (reference sequence). Trimming stripped 0 bases from V and 0 bases from J, with 11 bases between. This CDR3 is 16 amino acids long. The CDR3 bases are TGTGCCAGCAGCTTAGCGGGAGGGATTTTGAACACTGAAGCTTTCTTT. Its translation is CASSLAGGILNTEAFF.

This clonotype was counted at least ten times. This chain joins TRBV28 and TRBJ2-2, with a weak D call TRBD2 (5 bases). Germline V gives CDR1 MDHEN, CDR2 SYDVKM. CDR3 length: 17 residues. Trimming took 3 bases from V and 4 from J, leaving 18 bases between them. Here the CDR3 reads CASSFVRSGIPTGELFF. The CDR3 nucleotides are TGTGCCAGCAGTTTTGTCCGGAGCGGCATCCCCACCGGGGAGCTGTTTTTT.

This clonotype was seen at least ten times. This chain links TRBV6-2 or TRBV6-3 with TRBJ1-5, with D perhaps TRBD1 (6 bases). The CDR3 sequence is 14 residues long. The V gene lost 7 bases and the J gene lost 5 bases, with 15 bases spanning the gap. Germline values: CDR1 MNHEY, CDR2 SVGEGT. The CDR3 sequence is CASNQDRTYQPQHF. The CDR3 nucleotides read TGTGCCAGCAACCAAGACAGGACCTATCAGCCCCAGCATTTT.

This clonotype was seen ten or more times. This chain joins TRBV12-3 or TRBV12-4 and TRBJ1-5, with unresolved D. V was cut by 4 bases and J by 0 bases, with 10 bases left in between. CDR3 length: 15 residues. CDR3 nucleotide sequence: TGTGCCAGCAGTTCGGACGGCTTTAGCAATCAGCCCCAGCATTTT. Amino acids: CASSSDGFSNQPQHF.

This clonotype was seen many times. The J gene is TRBJ1-5, the V gene TRBV27; D gene unclear. This CDR3 contains 16 residues. V lost 6 bases and J lost 0, with 15 bases in between. Germline loops: CDR1 MNHEY, CDR2 SMNVEV (reference sequence). CDR3 DNA sequence: TGTGCCAGCAGGCGCTTGGCAGGAATTAGCAATCAGCCCCAGCATTTT. Protein sequence: CASRRLAGISNQPQHF.

This chain joins TRBV6-4 and TRBJ1-6, with TRBD1 identical over 8 bases. CDR3 length equals 14 residues. Germline CDR1 reads MRHNA; CDR2 reads SNTAGT. V was clipped by 8 bases and J by 11 bases; unmatched bases: 11. CDR3 coding DNA: TGTGCCAGCGGAAAGGACAGGGAATATCCACCCCTCCACTTT. Its protein product is CASGKDREYPPLHF.

This clonotype appeared many times. The chain uses TRBV9 and TRBJ2-5; 7 bases are a match to TRBD1. CDR1 is SGDLS and CDR2 is YYNGEE in the germline V gene. The ends lost 3 bases at V and 6 bases at J; junction bases unmatched: 8. CDR3 length equals 14 residues. In DNA form, the CDR3 reads TGTGCCAGCAGCGCCCTGGACAGGCTGAAGACCCAGTACTTC. Translated: CASSALDRLKTQYF.

This clonotype occurred many times. V is TRBV7-2 and J is TRBJ2-1, with D maybe TRBD2 (6 bases). Trimming stripped 5 bases from V and 10 bases from J, with 15 bases between. In germline, CDR1 is SGHTA, CDR2 FQGNSA. The CDR3 runs 13 residues. CDR3 sequence reads: CASSPRRDSEQFF. DNA for the CDR3: TGTGCCAGCAGCCCGCGCCGGGACTCGGAGCAGTTCTTC.

This clonotype was picked up a small number of times. The V gene is TRBV5-1, the J gene TRBJ1-2, with D uncertain. This CDR3 is 15 amino acids long. Germline V lookup: CDR1 SGHRS, CDR2 YFSETQ. With 6 bases removed from V and 0 bases from J, the gap between germline ends came to 15 bases. CDR3: CASTPLGGSNYGYTF. DNA for the CDR3: TGCGCCAGCACCCCCCTTGGTGGATCTAACTATGGCTACACCTTC.

This clonotype has at least ten counts. V usage is TRBV29-1 and J usage is TRBJ2-3; D is tentatively TRBD1 or TRBD2 (7 bases each). CDR1 and CDR2 (germline): SQVTM, ANQGSEA. The CDR3 has 14 residues. V lost 4 bases to trimming and J lost 4 bases, with 15 bases between them. The CDR3 DNA reads TGCAGCGTTGTGGAGGGAGGGGGCCCAGATACGCAGTATTTT. It translates to CSVVEGGGPDTQYF.

This clonotype was found many times. The V and J genes are TRBV13 and TRBJ2-5; D unresolved. There are 15 residues in the CDR3. Between the trimmed V and J ends, which lost 5 bases and 1 base, there was a span of 14 bases. Germline V gene data show CDR1 as PRHDT and CDR2 as FYEKMQ (reference sequence). CDR3 region: CASSTRQKPQETQYF. Written as DNA, the CDR3 is TGTGCCAGCAGCACCCGACAAAAACCCCAAGAGACCCAGTACTTC.

This clonotype was observed at least ten times. Sequence at one end of the junction differs from germline and may be a read error. The J gene is TRBJ2-3, the V gene TRBV2; no definite D call. The CDR3 loop spans 11 amino acids. Germline V lookup: CDR1 SNHLY, CDR2 FYNNEI. The CDR3 here is CASREEVTQYF. The CDR3 DNA reads TGTGCCAGCAGAGAAGAGGTTACGCAGTATTTT.

Remarks on this clonotype: One end of the junction fails to match germline, which may point to a read error. The chain employs TRBV6-6 and TRBJ1-3; D ambiguous. The CDR3 is made up of 15 amino acids. Germline values: CDR1 MNHNY, CDR2 SVGAGI (reference sequence). In nucleotides, the CDR3 is TGTGCCAGCTGTTACGTCACGAATCATGGAAACACCATATATTTT. As protein: CASCYVTNHGNTIYF.

This clonotype has at least ten counts. The chain joins TRBV7-6 to TRBJ1-4; D gene uncertain. This CDR3 spans 15 amino acids. V was shortened by 2 bases and J by 8 bases, with 15 bases between the two germline ends. Germline loops: CDR1 SGHVS, CDR2 FNYEAQ. CDR3 sequence: CASSLRTQAGEKLFF. CDR3 DNA: TGTGCCAGCAGCTTAAGGACCCAGGCGGGCGAAAAACTGTTTTTT.

This clonotype was seen a single time. The chain uses TRBV29-1 and TRBJ2-1, with D perhaps matching TRBD2 (6 bases). Trimming removed 7 bases from V and 0 bases from J, with 13 bases in between. CDR3 length equals 14 residues. From germline, CDR1 is SQVTM and CDR2 ANQGSEA. CDR3 sequence reads: CSALEGSSYNEQFF. CDR3 bases: TGCAGCGCCCTGGAGGGGAGCTCCTACAATGAGCAGTTCTTC.